These T cell receptor beta chains were read from a single sample in a study of siplizumab effects on memory and regulatory T cells. Repertoires were generated with immunoSEQ multiplex PCR, while TCRdb's copy carries only in-frame clones and drops some. The sample comprises around 100,000 clones, approximately 94% of which are singletons, and 1% to 1.5% rests with the top ten. The sample taken for sequencing was non-Treg CD4+ T cells sorted from blood. The receptors were gathered from a human donor in good health. Each CDR3 is given with its conserved first and last residue. Each record gives: D gene, clone size, V gene, J gene, CDR3 protein, CDR3 DNA. The D gene is left open where the match is weak. The listing skips clone size in some rows; elsewhere it reads once, few, many or a size class.

TRBD2	NA	TRBV6-6	TRBJ2-1	CATGRLKSHEQFF	TGTGCCACCGGGAGGCTTAAGAGCCATGAGCAGTTCTTC
NA	NA	TRBV15	TRBJ2-2	CATSREYMRTGELFF	TGTGCCACCAGCAGAGAGTACATGAGAACCGGGGAGCTGTTTTTT
TRBD2	NA	TRBV4-1	TRBJ2-7	CASSPPRAGGDNEQYF	TGCGCCAGCAGCCCCCCCCGGGCGGGAGGGGACAACGAGCAGTACTTC
NA	NA	TRBV7-9	TRBJ1-2	CASSPNTGAYGYTF	TGTGCCAGCAGCCCCAATACCGGGGCGTATGGCTACACCTTC
NA	NA	TRBV6-1	TRBJ1-5	CASSEYGGQQLQHF	TGTGCCAGCAGTGAATACGGCGGACAGCAGCTCCAGCATTTT
TRBD1	NA	TRBV7-6	TRBJ2-5	CASSRDGQGKGETQYF	TGTGCCAGCAGCCGAGATGGACAGGGGAAAGGAGAGACCCAGTACTTC
TRBD1	NA	TRBV5-4	TRBJ1-2	CASSLDRGQQRLGYTF	TGTGCCAGCAGCTTAGATAGGGGACAGCAACGATTGGGCTACACCTTC
TRBD1	NA	TRBV4-1	TRBJ2-6	CASSQTGDSQAGANVLTF	TGCGCCAGCAGCCAGACAGGGGACAGCCAGGCTGGGGCCAACGTCCTGACTTTC
NA	NA	TRBV7-2	TRBJ2-5	CASSLSQAQETQYF	TGTGCCAGCAGCCTTAGCCAGGCCCAAGAGACCCAGTACTTC
NA	NA	TRBV30	TRBJ1-4	CAWSSTGATNEKLFF	TGTGCCTGGAGTAGCACCGGGGCTACTAATGAAAAACTGTTTTTT
TRBD2	NA	TRBV19	TRBJ2-2	CASSTLAGVPGELFF	TGTGCCAGTAGTACGCTAGCGGGAGTGCCCGGGGAGCTGTTTTTT
NA	NA	TRBV5-4	TRBJ2-2	CASSYRGGELFF	TGTGCCAGCAGTTACCGAGGCGGGGAGCTGTTTTTT
TRBD1	few	TRBV6-1	TRBJ1-2	CASSESGTGIYGYTF	TGTGCCAGCAGTGAATCCGGGACAGGGATCTATGGCTACACCTTC
NA	NA	TRBV14	TRBJ1-4	CASSPTVQGKLFF	TGTGCCAGCAGCCCCACTGTACAGGGCAAACTGTTTTTT
NA	NA	TRBV28	TRBJ2-4	CASSKGGAKNIQYF	TGTGCCAGCAGTAAGGGGGGAGCCAAAAACATTCAGTACTTC
TRBD2	NA	TRBV28	TRBJ2-7	CASSFSLAGLTYEQYF	TGTGCCAGCAGTTTTTCGTTAGCGGGACTGACCTACGAGCAGTACTTC
NA	few	TRBV2	TRBJ2-3	CASSGTVRGALTDTQYF	TGTGCCAGCAGCGGTACCGTTCGGGGGGCCCTCACAGATACGCAGTATTTT
NA	NA	TRBV28	TRBJ1-2	CASFEGPPRGYTF	TGTGCCAGCTTTGAGGGGCCGCCAAGGGGTTACACCTTC
TRBD2	NA	TRBV6-5	TRBJ2-5	CASSLAGVETQYF	TGTGCCAGCAGTCTAGCGGGAGTAGAGACCCAGTACTTC
NA	NA	TRBV5-1	TRBJ2-3	CASSSSGLGTDTQYF	TGCGCCAGCAGCAGTAGCGGCCTCGGTACAGATACGCAGTATTTT
NA	NA	TRBV18	TRBJ2-7	CASSRTAYEQYF	TGTGCCAGCTCGCGTACAGCCTACGAGCAGTACTTC
TRBD1	NA	TRBV25-1	TRBJ1-1	CASIPAGGYTEAFF	TGTGCCAGCATACCGGCAGGGGGATATACTGAAGCTTTCTTT
NA	NA	TRBV19	TRBJ1-2	CASSGDAQIDGYTF	TGTGCCAGTAGTGGGGATGCACAGATTGACGGCTACACCTTC
NA	NA	TRBV6-6	TRBJ1-5	CASRYRVGWSNQPQHF	TGTGCCAGCAGGTACAGGGTCGGTTGGAGCAATCAGCCCCAGCATTTT
TRBD1	NA	TRBV5-4	TRBJ1-1	CASSTDREKTEAFF	TGTGCCAGCAGCACGGACAGGGAGAAGACTGAAGCTTTCTTT
NA	once	TRBV18	TRBJ2-5	CASSPWDQETQYF	TGTGCCAGCTCACCCTGGGACCAAGAGACCCAGTACTTC
TRBD2	NA	TRBV2	TRBJ2-7	CASIPNTSGYEQYF	TGTGCCAGCATCCCTAACACTAGCGGCTACGAGCAGTACTTC
TRBD2	NA	TRBV6-4	TRBJ2-2	CASSAAGGYTGELFF	TGTGCCAGCAGTGCAGCGGGAGGGTACACCGGGGAGCTGTTTTTT
TRBD2	NA	TRBV7-9	TRBJ2-5	CASSLRTSEETQYF	TGTGCCAGCAGCTTACGGACTAGTGAAGAGACCCAGTACTTC
TRBD1	NA	TRBV9	TRBJ1-1	CASSARQGANTEAFF	TGTGCCAGCAGCGCCCGACAGGGGGCGAACACTGAAGCTTTCTTT
NA	NA	TRBV5-1	TRBJ1-4	CASSLDSPNEKLFF	TGCGCCAGCAGCTTGGACTCCCCTAATGAAAAACTGTTTTTT
TRBD2	NA	TRBV5-5	TRBJ2-7	CASSVSGTSGRPSEQYF	TGTGCCAGCAGCGTCTCCGGGACTAGCGGGAGACCAAGCGAGCAGTACTTC
TRBD1	NA	TRBV10-3	TRBJ1-1	CAISEDRGLNTEAFF	TGTGCCATCAGTGAGGACAGGGGCTTGAACACTGAAGCTTTCTTT
NA	NA	TRBV18	TRBJ2-7	CASSPSVGQGGEQYF	TGTGCCAGCTCACCATCGGTCGGCCAGGGAGGCGAGCAGTACTTC
TRBD1	NA	TRBV5-1	TRBJ2-3	CASSLDGQGADTQYF	TGCGCCAGCAGCTTGGATGGACAGGGGGCAGATACGCAGTATTTT
NA	NA	TRBV27	TRBJ1-5	CASSFGPRDGQPQHF	TGTGCCAGCAGTTTCGGGCCCAGGGACGGACAGCCCCAGCATTTT
NA	NA	TRBV29-1	TRBJ1-2	CSVAYKGYGYTF	TGCAGCGTTGCATACAAGGGCTATGGCTACACCTTC
NA	NA	TRBV16	TRBJ2-7	CASTKDRSDYEQYF	TGTGCCAGCACCAAGGACCGATCTGACTACGAGCAGTACTTC
NA	NA	TRBV19	TRBJ2-3	CASNRGASTYTDTQYF	TGTGCCAGTAATCGGGGGGCTTCCACTTACACAGATACGCAGTATTTT
TRBD1	NA	TRBV19	TRBJ1-2	CASSMSGTAVTNYGYTF	TGTGCCAGTAGTATGAGTGGGACAGCAGTAACTAACTATGGCTACACCTTC
TRBD1	once	TRBV6-5	TRBJ2-7	CASSFSDRGYEQYF	TGTGCCAGCAGTTTCTCGGACAGGGGCTACGAGCAGTACTTC
NA	NA	TRBV5-1	TRBJ2-2	CASSQGRDTGELFF	TGCGCCAGCAGCCAGGGGAGAGACACCGGGGAGCTGTTTTTT
NA	NA	TRBV6-6	TRBJ1-4	CASSLSAATNEKLFF	TGTGCCAGCAGTCTCTCCGCTGCAACTAATGAAAAACTGTTTTTT
NA	NA	TRBV5-1	TRBJ1-1	CVLPETATKYNTEAFF	TGCGTCCTACCCGAGACAGCGACAAAGTACAACACTGAAGCTTTCTTT